The clone carrying this TCR beta chain was detected ten times or more. Its target is unknown. V was clipped by 4 bases and J by 3 bases, with 11 bases between them. Germline V CDR1 and CDR2: SQVTM, ANQGSEA. The CDR3 sequence is 13 residues long. Time point noted: newly diagnosed GD, antithyroid drugs for less than 3 months. From RNA extracted from PBMCs, the TCR library was made. Peripheral blood, about 9 milliliters per patient, was collected in EDTA tubes. These data belong to a study of regulatory T cells in long-lasting Graves disease. Construction of TCR beta libraries relied on iRepertoire HTBI primers and on Arm-PCR targeting CDR3 regions. TCRdb passed the multiplex PCR reads through MiXCR, listing each CDR3 protein once. Here the sample spans roughly 420,000 distinct CDR3 sequences, 15% to 19% being singletons. General study points: Thyroid tissue was not studied; only peripheral blood was. Patients with persistent Graves' had lower TCR diversity than newly diagnosed patients.

The source was peripheral blood mononuclear cells (PBMCs), collected at new diagnosis, from a patient treated with antithyroid drugs. The chain joins TRBV29-1 to TRBJ2-3, with TRBD2 as a possible D gene (6 bases). The source of this sequence is a female donor with Graves disease. CDR3: CSVVGGKTDTQYF. CDR3 DNA: TGCAGCGTTGTGGGCGGGAAGACAGATACGCAGTATTTT.